This TCR beta chain was retrieved from a study of blood T cells in healthy people across ages. Study details: With template switching, about one barcoded beta molecule was captured per two T cells. General study points: Age brought a roughly linear fall in TCR beta diversity measured per million T cells. Those diversity estimates obtained from one million T cells were thought to be underestimates.

Alongside a J-beta primer mix, a sample-barcoded 5' primer served in a second PCR lasting roughly 6 to 11 cycles. Researchers report that a template-switch adaptor with 12 random nucleotides tagged each cDNA molecule. TCRdb re-analysed the 5' RACE reads in MiXCR, keeping a single row per CDR3 protein. This sample carries about 320,000 distinct CDR3 sequences, roughly 27% of them seen once, and the ten largest clones take about 30%. This clonotype appeared a single time. No antigen is known for it. The CDR3 length is 13 residues. Trimming pared 1 base from V and 8 bases from J, leaving 8 bases between. Germline V gene data show CDR1 as LGHDT and CDR2 as YNNKEL (reference sequence).

The specimen was blood. This chain links TRBV3-1 with TRBJ1-4; D gene unclear. This receptor was identified in a woman aged 70-85 years in good health. CDR3: CASSQGTAEKLFF. The DNA for the CDR3 is TGTGCCAGCAGCCAAGGGACGGCCGAAAAACTGTTTTTT.